The sequence of this T cell receptor (beta chain) was determined in a study of T cells after yellow fever vaccination. From germline, CDR1 is SEHNR and CDR2 FQNEAQ (reference sequence). The CDR3 runs 16 residues. V lost 3 bases and J 5 bases, leaving 19 bases between the germline ends. Each CDR3 protein gets one entry after TCRdb re-called the 5' RACE reads with MiXCR. This sample has over 150,000 distinct CDR3 sequences; roughly 6.2% occur once, and the top ten carry less than 3.5%. This clonotype came up a few times. The sample was CD4+ T cells sorted from PBMCs, taken on the day of the first yellow fever vaccination. This clonotype was obtained from a man between 18 and 29 years old who received the YFV17D yellow fever vaccine. V usage is TRBV7-9 and J usage is TRBJ1-1; the D gene is possibly TRBD1 (5 bases). The CDR3 is CASSFLHGAVGTEAFF. The CDR3 DNA is TGTGCCAGCAGCTTTCTCCATGGGGCGGTCGGAACTGAAGCTTTCTTT.